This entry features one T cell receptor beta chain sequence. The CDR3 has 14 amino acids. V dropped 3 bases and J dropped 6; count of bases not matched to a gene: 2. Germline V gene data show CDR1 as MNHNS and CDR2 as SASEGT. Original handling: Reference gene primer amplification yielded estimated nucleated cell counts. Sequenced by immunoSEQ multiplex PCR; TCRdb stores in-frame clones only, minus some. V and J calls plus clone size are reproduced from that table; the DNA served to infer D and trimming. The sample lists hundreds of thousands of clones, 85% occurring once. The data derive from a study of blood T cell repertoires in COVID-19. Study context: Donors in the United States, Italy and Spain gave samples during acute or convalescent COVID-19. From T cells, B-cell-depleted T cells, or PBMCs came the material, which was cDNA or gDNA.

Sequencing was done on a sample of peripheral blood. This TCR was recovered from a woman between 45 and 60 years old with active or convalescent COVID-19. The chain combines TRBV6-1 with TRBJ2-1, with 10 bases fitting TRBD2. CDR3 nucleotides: TGTGCCAGCAGTGATACTAGCGGGGTCAATGAGCAGTTCTTC. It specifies CASSDTSGVNEQFF.